This section outlines one T cell receptor (beta chain) sequence together with its context. The record originates from a study of blood T cell repertoires in COVID-19. Across the study: Donors in the United States, Italy and Spain gave samples during acute or convalescent COVID-19.

In the original analysis: The authors estimated nucleated cell counts from reference gene primer amplification. TCRdb keeps only in-frame clones here, not all; method: immunoSEQ multiplex PCR. The V and J calls and clone size were taken over from that table, and D and trimming were inferred from the DNA. The repertoire holds roughly 100,000 clones, nearly 85% seen once, with 10% to 15% in the top ten. Germline V gene data show CDR1 as SGHDN and CDR2 as FVKESK. Trimming removed 0 bases from V and 9 bases from J; junction bases left unmatched: 13. The CDR3 sequence is 17 residues long. The specimen sequenced was peripheral blood. The chain uses TRBV14 and TRBJ2-1, with 8 nucleotides matching TRBD2. The sequence was obtained from a human donor in a cohort sampled during active or convalescent COVID-19. Written as DNA, the CDR3 is TGTGCCAGCAGCCAAGATGACGGGGGGGGTATTTACTTTGAGCAGTTCTTC. Its protein product is CASSQDDGGGIYFEQFF.